This T cell receptor beta chain emerged from a study of blood T cell repertoires in COVID-19. Study information: Italy, Spain and the United States were the sources of the convalescent and acute COVID-19 samples.

CDR3 size: 11 residues. The germline gives CDR1 SGHAT, CDR2 FQNNGV. The V end was cut by 3 bases, the J end by 12 bases, with 9 bases between. Per the study methods: The authors estimated nucleated cell counts from reference gene primer amplification. Measured with immunoSEQ multiplex PCR; TCRdb has only the in-frame clones, and not every one. V and J calls plus clone size are reproduced from that table; the DNA served to infer D and trimming. Among around 100,000 clones listed, nearly 90% were seen once. This receptor was obtained from a woman aged 60-75 years with acute or convalescent COVID-19. The sample taken for sequencing was peripheral blood. This chain joins TRBV11-2 and TRBJ2-1; a possible D gene is TRBD2 (5 bases). Written as DNA, the CDR3 is TGTGCCAGCAGCTTGGGGAGAAGGCAGTTCTTC. Amino acid sequence: CASSLGRRQFF.